The 2 T cell receptor beta chains listed next were all sequenced from one sample in a study of breast tumors, draining lymph nodes, adjacent tissues. Axillary draining lymph nodes of breast cancer patients supplied the node samples. TCRdb reprocessed the multiplex PCR reads via MiXCR and lists one record per CDR3 protein. This table has about 220,000 distinct CDR3 sequences, approximately 36% appearing once. Sequencing was performed on axillary lymph node tissue. The source of these receptors is a female donor with breast cancer. Some clones in this sample may be carry-over from other donors' samples.

This sequence joins TRBV18 and TRBJ1-5, with D unresolved. Trimming removed 3 bases from V and 3 bases from J, with 12 bases in between. Per the germline V gene, CDR1 is KGHSH and CDR2 is LQKENI. The CDR3 contains 15 residues. The chain's CDR3 is CASSPSGQANQPQHF. The CDR3 region has the DNA TGTGCCAGCTCACCCTCGGGCCAGGCCAATCAGCCCCAGCATTTT.

At least ten counts were recorded for this clonotype. This chain connects TRBV9 to TRBJ2-2, with TRBD1 as a possible D gene (6 bases). Germline V gene sequence: CDR1 SGDLS, CDR2 YYNGEE. The CDR3 spans 18 residues. The V end lost 3 bases, the J end lost 5 bases, and 23 bases lay between the germline ends. The CDR3 DNA is TGTGCCAGCAGCGGACAGCGTGGGGGCCCAGCTTGGACCGGGGAGCTGTTTTTT. Amino acid sequence: CASSGQRGGPAWTGELFF.